One and the same sample provided the 5 T cell receptor beta chains below, sequenced in a study of blood T cell repertoires in COVID-19. The repertoire was sequenced with immunoSEQ multiplex PCR; TCRdb's copy has only in-frame clones and lacks some. The sample holds 250,000 to 400,000 clones; over 75% are singletons and the top ten take 1%. The source material was peripheral blood. These receptors all come from a man aged 45-65 years with active or convalescent COVID-19.

The CDR3 nucleotides are TGTGCCAGCATCGCAGGCCCGTCCAGCTCCTATAATTCACCCCTCCACTTT. It translates to CASIAGPSSSYNSPLHF. The chain links TRBV2 to TRBJ1-6; D remains ambiguous. CDR1 is SNHLY, CDR2 FYNNEI, per germline. CDR3 length: 17 residues. The germline V and J ends were trimmed by 7 bases and 0 bases, with 16 bases remaining between them.

The V and J genes are TRBV5-1 and TRBJ1-1; possibly TRBD1 for D (6 bases). V was shortened by 4 bases and J by 5 bases, with 12 bases between the two germline ends. The CDR3 is 13 residues long. Germline CDR1 and CDR2: SGHRS and YFSETQ. CDR3 sequence: CASSPPGDTEAFF. Here the CDR3 DNA reads TGCGCCAGCAGCCCCCCAGGGGATACTGAAGCTTTCTTT.

The gene calls are TRBV7-2 and TRBJ1-3; maybe TRBD1 (6 bases). V was trimmed by 1 base and J by 4 bases, leaving 14 bases between them. There are 16 residues in the CDR3. The germline V gene has CDR1 SGHTA and CDR2 FQGNSA. CDR3: CASSLVSQGRGNTIYF. The CDR3 nucleotides are TGTGCCAGCAGCTTAGTCTCGCAGGGGCGGGGAAACACCATATATTTT. Full variable domain (rest looked up from reference TRBV7-2 and TRBJ1-3): GAGVSQSPSNKVTEKGKDVELRCDPISGHTALYWYRQSLGQGLEFLIYFQGNSAPDKSGLPSDRFSAERTGGSVSTLTIQRTQQEDSAVYLCASSLVSQGRGNTIYFGEGSWLTVV.

The gene calls are TRBV20-1 and TRBJ1-5, with TRBD1 matching 9 bases. Germline loops: CDR1 DFQATT, CDR2 SNEGSKA (reference sequence). Trimming removed 3 bases from V and 8 bases from J; junction bases left unmatched: 8. The CDR3 spans 14 residues. This CDR3 is CSASKVGQGEPQHF. In nucleotides, the CDR3 is TGCAGTGCTAGTAAGGTGGGACAGGGAGAGCCCCAGCATTTT.

The chain has TRBV5-1 and TRBJ1-1; a weak D match, TRBD1 (6 bases). The ends were cut back, 5 bases at V and 4 bases at J, with 12 bases in the middle. Germline loops: CDR1 SGHRS, CDR2 YFSETQ. The CDR3 has 13 residues. CDR3 sequence (DNA): TGCGCCAGCAGTCTGGACAGACCCACTGAAGCTTTCTTT. As protein: CASSLDRPTEAFF.